One sample yielded the 31 T cell receptor beta chains listed below, sequenced in a study of cytomegalovirus exposure and HLA in healthy donors. Both 60 Vbeta primers and 13 Jbeta primers went into the PCR. Libraries were prepared by immunoSEQ multiplex PCR; TCRdb keeps only in-frame clonotypes and omits some of them. The table records tens of thousands of clones, approximately 70% of them present only once. Sequencing input: PBMCs. The receptors were gathered from a woman in her fifties or sixties in good health and CMV-seronegative.

The V gene is TRBV7-6, the J gene TRBJ1-6; tentatively, D is TRBD1 (5 bases). V lost 5 bases to trimming and J lost 10 bases, with 18 bases between them. Per the germline V gene, CDR1 is SGHVS and CDR2 is FNYEAQ. This CDR3 region has 15 residues. Here the CDR3 DNA reads TGTGCCAGCAGCCCGAGCCCCGGGGGAGGATCACCCCTCCACTTT. This sequence encodes CASSPSPGGGSPLHF.

The V and J genes are TRBV2 and TRBJ1-4; D call uncertain. The CDR3 covers 14 residues. The V and J ends lost 3 bases and 8 bases respectively, with 13 bases between them. Germline V gene data show CDR1 as SNHLY and CDR2 as FYNNEI. CDR3 sequence (DNA): TGTGCCAGCAGTGAGGCGCGGCGGGGAGAAAAACTGTTTTTT. Amino acid sequence: CASSEARRGEKLFF. The full variable domain, rest sourced from reference TRBV2 and TRBJ1-4, is EPEVTQTPSHQVTQMGQEVILRCVPISNHLYFYWYRQILGQKVEFLVSFYNNEISEKSEIFDDQFSVERPDGSNFTLKIRSTKLEDSAMYFCASSEARRGEKLFFGSGTQLSVL.

This chain joins TRBV6-5 and TRBJ2-7, with D maybe TRBD2 (6 bases). CDR3 length: 13 residues. Germline-derived CDR1 and CDR2 are MNHEY and SVGAGI. The ends were cut back, 2 bases at V and 11 bases at J, with 16 bases in the middle. CDR3: CASSYKNGGEEYF. In nucleotides, the CDR3 is TGTGCCAGCAGTTACAAAAACGGGGGAGAGGAGTACTTC.

The rearrangement joins TRBV2 to TRBJ1-1, with D uncertain. CDR1 is SNHLY and CDR2 is FYNNEI in the germline V gene. Trimming shortened V by 8 bases and J by 5 bases, and 21 bases separated the two germline ends. The CDR3 length is 15 residues. The CDR3 region is CASVAAGGLRTEAFF. Here the CDR3 DNA reads TGTGCCAGCGTTGCGGCAGGAGGCCTGAGGACTGAAGCTTTCTTT.

The chain links TRBV5-1 to TRBJ1-5, with 7 bases lining up with TRBD1. The CDR3 covers 14 residues. Looked up from germline, CDR1 is SGHRS and CDR2 is YFSETQ. The junction had 12 bases not matched to a gene; V was cut back by 5 bases and J by 10 bases. For the CDR3, the DNA is TGCGCCAGCAGGCCCGGGACAGACTTTGTTCCCCAGCATTTT. It encodes CASRPGTDFVPQHF.

This clone was seen only once. The chain uses TRBV5-1 and TRBJ1-4, with no clear D. This CDR3 contains 15 residues. Germline CDR1 reads SGHRS; CDR2 reads YFSETQ. V was cut by 0 bases and J by 5 bases, with 11 bases left in between. CDR3 DNA: TGCGCCAGCAGCTTGGTTCCAGAAGCGAATGAAAAACTGTTTTTT. Its translation: CASSLVPEANEKLFF. Using reference TRBV5-1 and TRBJ1-4 for the parts outside the CDR3, the full variable domain is KAGVTQTPRYLIKTRGQQVTLSCSPISGHRSVSWYQQTPGQGLQFLFEYFSETQRNKGNFPGRFSGRQFSNSRSEMNVSTLELGDSALYLCASSLVPEANEKLFFGSGTQLSVL.

The V call is TRBV28, the J call TRBJ1-1; a possible D gene is TRBD1 (5 bases). The germline CDR1 and CDR2 sequences are MDHEN and SYDVKM. V was cut by 3 bases and J by 6 bases, with 11 bases left in between. The CDR3 loop spans 13 amino acids. The CDR3 DNA follows: TGTGCCAGCAGTTTGGGGGGGGATGCTGAAGCTTTCTTT. Translation gives CASSLGGDAEAFF.

This clone has a single count. V and J are TRBV5-1 and TRBJ2-5; D perhaps matches TRBD2 (5 bases). Trimming took off 5 bases at V and 5 bases at J, with 16 bases between the two ends. This CDR3 contains 14 residues. Germline V CDR1 and CDR2: SGHRS, YFSETQ. CDR3 coding DNA: TGCGCCAGCAGTCCGTCCCGGGGTGCGGAGACCCAGTACTTC. This sequence encodes CASSPSRGAETQYF.

The chain employs TRBV29-1 and TRBJ2-3; 7 bases map to TRBD1. V trimming: 8 bases; J trimming: 6 bases; junction bases outside the gene matches: 5. Germline CDR1 is SQVTM and CDR2 is ANQGSEA. The length of the CDR3 is 11 residues. CDR3 sequence (DNA): TGCAGCCCAGGGACAGCCGATACGCAGTATTTT. Encoded protein: CSPGTADTQYF.

In DNA form, the CDR3 reads TGTGCCAGCACCAGTGAGGTGGCCCAGCATTTT. Its translation: CASTSEVAQHF. V is TRBV28 and J is TRBJ1-5; D unclear. The V and J ends lost 7 bases and 11 bases respectively, with 12 bases between them. CDR3 length: 11 amino acids. Germline assignment: CDR1 MDHEN and CDR2 SYDVKM.

This clone occurred once. The V and J genes are TRBV18 and TRBJ1-1; D is ambiguous. This CDR3 has 15 amino acids. The ends were cut back, 6 bases at V and 1 base at J, with 15 bases in the middle. Germline values: CDR1 KGHSH, CDR2 LQKENI. DNA for the CDR3: TGTGCCAGCTCTCCCAATAGACTGTCGAACACTGAAGCTTTCTTT. Its translation is CASSPNRLSNTEAFF.

This clone was recorded a few times. The chain joins TRBV6-4 to TRBJ2-3, with D possibly being TRBD2 (5 bases). Trimming pared 0 bases from V and 6 bases from J, leaving 10 bases between. The CDR3 has 14 residues. Germline V lookup: CDR1 MRHNA, CDR2 SNTAGT. The CDR3 coding sequence is TGTGCCAGCAGTGACTCCGAGGGTGGGGATACGCAGTATTTT. This encodes CASSDSEGGDTQYF.

V is TRBV9 and J is TRBJ2-7, with 13 bases that match TRBD2. This CDR3 contains 16 residues. Germline V CDR1 and CDR2: SGDLS, YYNGEE. The trim removed 2 bases at V and 3 bases at J, leaving 5 bases unmatched. CDR3 region: CASSVGTSGAYYEQYF. Written as DNA, the CDR3 is TGTGCCAGCAGCGTGGGGACTAGCGGGGCTTACTACGAGCAGTACTTC.

The V and J genes are TRBV4-2 and TRBJ1-5; 9 nucleotides align to TRBD1. CDR1 is LGHNA and CDR2 is YNFKEQ in the germline V gene. The CDR3 covers 16 residues. V shed 3 bases and J 7 bases; nucleotides not matched to a gene: 10. The CDR3 DNA sequence: TGTGCCAGCAGCCAGGGGGGACAGGGAGGATGGCAGCCCCAGCATTTT. Translated: CASSQGGQGGWQPQHF.

This rearrangement joins TRBV7-8 to TRBJ1-1; TRBD1 matches at 9 bases. The CDR3 contains 14 residues. V trimming: 7 bases; J trimming: 7 bases; junction bases outside the gene matches: 10. CDR1 is SGHVS, CDR2 FQNEAQ, per germline. CDR3 amino acids: CASTATGGEVEAFF. The CDR3 DNA reads TGTGCCAGCACGGCGACAGGGGGGGAGGTTGAAGCTTTCTTT.

V and J are TRBV19 and TRBJ1-5; 8 bases agree with TRBD1. Germline CDR1 LNHDA, CDR2 SQIVND (reference sequence). CDR3 size: 17 residues. After removal of 5 bases from V and 2 bases from J, the junction contained 11 bases not matched to a gene. The CDR3 is CASSPHSGGVGNQPQHF. The CDR3 DNA sequence: TGTGCCAGTAGTCCACACTCAGGGGGCGTTGGCAATCAGCCCCAGCATTTT.

This sequence joins TRBV5-1 and TRBJ1-2; perhaps TRBD1 as D (6 bases). Trimming took off 0 bases at V and 4 bases at J, with 7 bases between the two ends. The length of the CDR3 is 13 residues. Germline CDR1 SGHRS, CDR2 YFSETQ. CDR3 nucleotides: TGCGCCAGCAGCTTGGGGGACACCTATGGCTACACCTTC. Its protein product is CASSLGDTYGYTF.

The rearrangement uses TRBV28 and TRBJ1-6; 9 positions match TRBD1. From germline, CDR1 is MDHEN and CDR2 SYDVKM. The CDR3 has 14 amino acids. With 5 bases clipped from V and 9 bases from J, the junction kept 5 bases outside the gene matches. The DNA for the CDR3 is TGTGCCAGCAGTAGGGGACAGGGAGGTTCACCCCTCCACTTT. This encodes CASSRGQGGSPLHF.

This clone was picked up one time. The chain recombines TRBV18 with TRBJ2-3, with 9 bases aligning to TRBD2. Germline values: CDR1 KGHSH, CDR2 LQKENI. CDR3 length: 16 amino acids. The V and J ends lost 2 bases and 4 bases, in that order; junction bases with no gene match: 7. The CDR3 reads CASSPYPSGMADTQYF. CDR3 DNA sequence: TGTGCCAGCTCACCATATCCTAGCGGGATGGCAGATACGCAGTATTTT. Full variable domain (remainder filled in from reference TRBV18 and TRBJ2-3): NAGVMQNPRHLVRRRGQEARLRCSPMKGHSHVYWYRQLPEEGLKFMVYLQKENIIDESGMPKERFSAEFPKEGPSILRIQQVVRGDSAAYFCASSPYPSGMADTQYFGPGTRLTVL.

The chain is built from TRBV4-3 and TRBJ2-3, with TRBD2 matching over 8 bases. The CDR3 contains 16 residues. In germline, CDR1 is LGHNA, CDR2 YSLEER. After removal of 2 bases from V and 6 bases from J, the junction contained 10 bases not matched to a gene. The CDR3 DNA follows: TGCGCCAGCAGCCAATTTCCCGGGGGGGCGGGGGATACGCAGTATTTT. Protein sequence: CASSQFPGGAGDTQYF.

This clone occurred a few times. The gene calls are TRBV2 and TRBJ1-5, with D possibly being TRBD1 (6 bases). The CDR3 sequence is 15 residues long. The germline V gene has CDR1 SNHLY and CDR2 FYNNEI. Trimming removed 4 bases from V and 0 bases from J, with 10 bases in between. Here the CDR3 reads CASSAGQPSNQPQHF. The DNA for the CDR3 is TGTGCCAGCAGTGCCGGACAGCCTAGCAATCAGCCCCAGCATTTT.

This rearrangement joins TRBV27 to TRBJ1-5; D unclear. Trimming left V 2 bases short and J 0 bases short, with 11 bases between. The germline gives CDR1 MNHEY, CDR2 SMNVEV (reference sequence). This CDR3 is 16 amino acids long. Written as DNA, the CDR3 is TGTGCCAGCAGTTTAGCCGGGGAGGGTAGCAATCAGCCCCAGCATTTT. Translated, it gives CASSLAGEGSNQPQHF.

The chain has TRBV11-3 and TRBJ2-3, with 10 bases lining up with TRBD1. J lost 1 base, V lost 1 base, and 8 bases had no gene match. Germline CDR1 and CDR2: SGHNT and YENEEA. This CDR3 contains 18 residues. CDR3 region: CASSLGRDRGLRTDTQYF. For the CDR3, the DNA is TGTGCCAGCAGCTTAGGCCGGGACAGGGGCCTTCGCACAGATACGCAGTATTTT.

The genes are TRBV7-3 and TRBJ2-2, with 7 nucleotides matching TRBD2. The germline CDR1 and CDR2 sequences are SGHTA and FQGTGA. With V trimmed by 5 bases and J by 3 bases, 9 bases remained unmatched. The CDR3 spans 16 residues. This chain's CDR3 is CASSVGEGLYTGELFF. The CDR3 DNA is TGTGCCAGCAGCGTGGGGGAGGGCCTATACACCGGGGAGCTGTTTTTT.

This clone was found a few times. The V and J genes are TRBV6-5 and TRBJ2-5; D uncertain. CDR3 length: 11 residues. Germline values: CDR1 MNHEY, CDR2 SVGAGI. Between the trimmed V and J ends, which lost 4 bases and 3 bases, there was a span of 3 bases. The CDR3 region is CASSSEETQYF. The CDR3 DNA reads as TGTGCCAGCAGTTCCGAAGAGACCCAGTACTTC.

This clone has only a few counts. V and J are TRBV15 and TRBJ1-4; perhaps TRBD1 as D (5 bases). The V and J ends lost 0 bases and 4 bases respectively, with 15 bases between them. CDR1 and CDR2 from the germline V gene are LNHNV and YYDKDF (reference sequence). The CDR3 contains 17 residues. CDR3 region: CATSRDGGEGFNEKLFF. The DNA for the CDR3 is TGTGCCACCAGCAGAGATGGGGGGGAAGGTTTTAATGAAAAACTGTTTTTT.

V and J are TRBV7-7 and TRBJ2-3; 7 bases map to TRBD1. Trimming cost V 4 bases and J 10 bases; bases outside gene matches: 5. The germline V gene encodes CDR1 SSHAT and CDR2 FNYEAQ (reference sequence). There are 12 residues in the CDR3. CDR3 protein: CASSSGQVPQYF. The CDR3, as DNA: TGTGCCAGCAGCTCCGGACAGGTTCCGCAGTATTTT.

This clone was observed once. V is TRBV6-5 and J is TRBJ2-2; D is unresolved. Germline V gene lookup returns CDR1 MNHEY and CDR2 SVGAGI. The CDR3 contains 14 residues. Trimming stripped 4 bases from V and 4 bases from J, with 10 bases between. The CDR3 loop reads CASSSVIATGELFF. CDR3 bases: TGTGCCAGCAGTTCGGTTATAGCCACCGGGGAGCTGTTTTTT.

The rearrangement joins TRBV6-1 to TRBJ1-3; TRBD1 might be the D (5 bases). Trimming shortened V by 7 bases and J by 4 bases, and 17 bases separated the two germline ends. Germline V gene data show CDR1 as MNHNS and CDR2 as SASEGT. CDR3 length equals 15 residues. The CDR3 DNA is TGTGCCAGCATCCTTGGGAGGGGCACAGGAAACACCATATATTTT. Translated, it gives CASILGRGTGNTIYF.

The V and J genes are TRBV10-3 and TRBJ2-7, with 10 nucleotides matching TRBD2. Germline V CDR1 and CDR2: ENHRY, SYGVKD. J was trimmed by 6 bases and V by 8 bases; bases with no gene match: 7. The CDR3 spans 13 residues. CDR3 DNA sequence: TGTGCCATCGGCGGGACTAGCGAATCCGAGCAGTACTTC. It yields the protein CAIGGTSESEQYF.

The count of this clone is one. The chain couples TRBV18 to TRBJ2-3; D uncertain. Germline V lookup: CDR1 KGHSH, CDR2 LQKENI. The CDR3 sequence is 14 residues long. V lost 3 bases and J 0 bases, leaving 7 bases between the germline ends. The CDR3 reads CASSPPASTDTQYF. In DNA, the CDR3 is TGTGCCAGCTCACCGCCAGCGAGCACAGATACGCAGTATTTT.